The entry that follows covers one T cell receptor beta chain sequence. Its target is not known. Germline V gene sequence: CDR1 SNHLY, CDR2 FYNNEI. V shed 6 bases and J shed 0 bases, with 18 bases lying between them. The CDR3 is 18 residues long. Only in-frame clones appear in the TCRdb table, and some are missing; sequencing was by immunoSEQ multiplex PCR. This sample has over 5,000 clones; 66% occur once, and the top ten carry around 45%. This sample stems from a study of CD8 T cell repertoires and HIV-1 epitope variants. At the level of the study: Control wells had CMV/EBV/flu peptides, negative Ebola AY9, or no peptide. The baseline condition was 1M T cells left uncultured. Epitopes were three Gag families plus Nef HW9 and YT9.

The sequenced sample was cultured CD8+ T cells derived from PBMCs. The rearrangement links TRBV2 to TRBJ2-6; the D gene is possibly TRBD1 (6 bases). This sequence was found in a male donor with HIV. CDR3 DNA sequence: TGTGCCAGCAGCGAGGGGGACCCACCCTCCTCTGGGGCCAACGTCCTGACTTTC. Translated: CASSEGDPPSSGANVLTF.